These 13 T cell receptor beta chains were all obtained from the same sample, sequenced in a study of blood T cell repertoires in COVID-19. Some clones are missing from TCRdb's copy, which holds only in-frame ones; the method was immunoSEQ multiplex PCR. This table holds about 200,000 clones, around 81% found once. Sample: PBMCs or T cells enriched from blood (not recorded which). These receptors all come from a man aged 40-55 years who had recovered from COVID-19.

V gene TRBV6-5 combines with J gene TRBJ1-5; the D gene is possibly TRBD1 (5 bases). Trimming stripped 7 bases from V and 0 bases from J, with 13 bases between. Germline V lookup: CDR1 MNHEY, CDR2 SVGAGI. This CDR3 is built from 15 residues. The CDR3 reads CASMRQPYSNQPQHF. DNA for the CDR3: TGTGCCAGCATGCGACAGCCGTATAGCAATCAGCCCCAGCATTTT.

The chain links TRBV7-8 to TRBJ1-2; 8 bases match TRBD1. J was trimmed by 2 bases and V by 1 base; bases with no gene match: 0. The CDR3 is 14 amino acids. The germline CDR1 and CDR2 sequences are SGHVS and FQNEAQ. The CDR3 DNA is TGTGCCAGCAGCTTAGGACAGGGGAACTATGGCTACACCTTC. It is translated as CASSLGQGNYGYTF. The full variable domain, with the rest looked up from reference TRBV7-8 and TRBJ1-2, is GAGVSQSPRYKVAKRGQDVALRCDPISGHVSLFWYQQALGQGPEFLTYFQNEAQLDKSGLPSDRFFAERPEGSVSTLKIQRTQQEDSAVYLCASSLGQGNYGYTFGSGTRLTVV.

The chain combines TRBV7-2 with TRBJ2-2; D gene ambiguous. CDR1 and CDR2 from the germline V gene are SGHTA and FQGNSA. The CDR3 contains 14 residues. The germline V and J ends were trimmed by 2 bases and 1 base, with 5 bases remaining between them. CDR3 loop: CASSLFRNTGELFF. The CDR3 DNA follows: TGTGCCAGCAGCTTATTCAGGAACACCGGGGAGCTGTTTTTT.

V is TRBV7-8 and J is TRBJ1-2, with D perhaps matching TRBD1 (6 bases). The CDR3 contains 15 residues. The germline gives CDR1 SGHVS, CDR2 FQNEAQ. The ends were cut back, 1 base at V and 4 bases at J, with 13 bases in the middle. CDR3 sequence reads: CASSLGSRGSYGYTF. CDR3 DNA: TGTGCCAGCAGCTTAGGTAGCAGGGGTTCCTATGGCTACACCTTC.

The DNA of the CDR3 is TGTGCCTGGACTCGGGGGGCCTTTGCCACTGAAGCTTTCTTT. Amino acids: CAWTRGAFATEAFF. The genes are TRBV30 and TRBJ1-1, with D possibly TRBD1 on 6 matching bases. Germline values: CDR1 GTSNPN, CDR2 SVGIG (reference sequence). The ends were cut back, 4 bases at V and 4 bases at J, with 16 bases in the middle. This CDR3 is 14 amino acids long.

The chain joins TRBV7-8 to TRBJ1-5; no clear D. Trimming removed 1 base at V and 6 bases at J, with 13 bases between. The CDR3 sequence is 15 residues long. Germline V gene sequence: CDR1 SGHVS, CDR2 FQNEAQ. CDR3 amino acids: CASSLGSPRGQPQHF. The DNA for the CDR3 is TGTGCCAGCAGCTTAGGATCCCCCCGAGGTCAGCCCCAGCATTTT.

The chain links TRBV10-3 to TRBJ1-1; 8 bases line up with TRBD1. Germline V lookup: CDR1 ENHRY, CDR2 SYGVKD. V shed 2 bases and J 5 bases; nucleotides not matched to a gene: 7. The CDR3 has 15 residues. The CDR3 loop is CAISEPGQGRTEAFF. The CDR3 DNA is TGTGCCATCAGTGAGCCTGGACAGGGTCGAACTGAAGCTTTCTTT.

The chain uses TRBV5-1 and TRBJ2-1; TRBD2 aligns across 8 bases. Germline V lookup: CDR1 SGHRS, CDR2 YFSETQ. The CDR3 totals 16 residues. Trimming cost V 0 bases and J 8 bases; bases outside gene matches: 10. The CDR3 nucleotides read TGCGCCAGCAGCTTGGCCCCGGGGGGGCCTAGAGATGAGCAGTTCTTC. This encodes CASSLAPGGPRDEQFF.

The J gene is TRBJ1-3, the V gene TRBV11-2, with D possibly matching TRBD1 (5 bases). CDR3 length equals 15 residues. CDR1 and CDR2 from the germline V gene are SGHAT and FQNNGV. V lost 1 base to trimming and J lost 5 bases, with 12 bases between them. The CDR3 here is CASSLVVDKRNTIYF. The CDR3 DNA is TGTGCCAGCAGCTTAGTAGTGGACAAGAGAAACACCATATATTTT.

The chain joins TRBV9 to TRBJ2-7; 11 positions match TRBD1. From germline, CDR1 is SGDLS and CDR2 YYNGEE. V trimming: 2 bases; J trimming: 4 bases; junction bases outside the gene matches: 2. The CDR3 spans 14 residues. The CDR3 sequence: CASSVGQGVYEQYF. CDR3 in DNA: TGTGCCAGCAGCGTGGGACAGGGGGTGTACGAGCAGTACTTC.

The V and J genes are TRBV30 and TRBJ2-7; TRBD1 aligns across 8 bases. CDR1 GTSNPN and CDR2 SVGIG come from the germline V gene (reference sequence). CDR3 size: 13 residues. J lost 1 base, V lost 3 bases, and 2 bases had no gene match. The CDR3 spells CAWSRGQSYEQYF. The CDR3 bases are TGTGCCTGGAGCAGGGGGCAATCCTACGAGCAGTACTTC.

This rearrangement joins TRBV28 to TRBJ1-4, with a tentative D call TRBD1 (5 bases). The CDR3 length is 14 residues. Germline V gene data show CDR1 as MDHEN and CDR2 as SYDVKM. V gave up 5 bases and J gave up 7 bases, with 14 bases separating them. For the CDR3, the DNA is TGTGCCAGCAGTCCCCCAGGGCAAGGTGAAAAACTGTTTTTT. Translating gives CASSPPGQGEKLFF. Combining the CDR3 with reference TRBV28 and TRBJ1-4 gives the whole variable domain DVKVTQSSRYLVKRTGEKVFLECVQDMDHENMFWYRQDPGLGLRLIYFSYDVKMKEKGDIPEGYSVSREKKERFSLILESASTNQTSMYLCASSPPGQGEKLFFGSGTQLSVL.

The chain has TRBV27 and TRBJ1-1, with D perhaps matching TRBD1 (5 bases). Between the trimmed V and J ends, which lost 6 bases and 5 bases, there was a span of 19 bases. The CDR3 length is 15 residues. Germline V lookup: CDR1 MNHEY, CDR2 SMNVEV (reference sequence). The CDR3 bases are TGTGCCAGCAGCCCCTCAACGTCAGGGCGTACTGAAGCTTTCTTT. Translation: CASSPSTSGRTEAFF.